Below are 15 T cell receptor beta chains sequenced from a single sample in a study of post-analysis software for immune sequencing data. Study-level findings and limits: Included in a set of roughly five TRBV segments more frequent in patients than controls were TRBV5-6, TRBV5-1 and TRBV20-1.

The antigens of these receptors remain unknown. Each TCR beta cDNA library carried unique molecular identifiers. TCRdb re-called the PCR reads with MiXCR, one entry per CDR3 protein. The sample yields 750,000 to 950,000 distinct CDR3 sequences, approximately 53% seen once. The sequenced sample was blood. The receptor source for this set is a girl aged 5-17 years with multiple sclerosis.

The chain recombines TRBV12-3 or TRBV12-4 with TRBJ2-1, with 10 bases aligning to TRBD2. After removal of 5 bases from V and 5 bases from J, the junction contained 12 bases not matched to a gene. The CDR3 length is 17 residues. The CDR3 region is CASSPLAGVGDHNEQFF. CDR3 DNA sequence: TGTGCCAGCAGTCCGCTAGCGGGAGTCGGTGACCACAATGAGCAGTTCTTC.

This sequence joins TRBV12-3 or TRBV12-4 and TRBJ2-7, with TRBD2 matching 8 bases. The CDR3 consists of 12 residues. Trimming cost V 4 bases and J 9 bases; bases outside gene matches: 5. The CDR3 region is CASSYGLAVQYF. The CDR3 region has the DNA TGTGCCAGCAGTTACGGACTAGCAGTGCAGTACTTC.

The count of this clonotype is one. This chain links TRBV28 with TRBJ2-1, with D perhaps TRBD1 or TRBD2 (5 bases each). This CDR3 is 16 amino acids long. Trimming left V 7 bases short and J 9 bases short, with 25 bases between. Germline V gene lookup returns CDR1 MDHEN and CDR2 SYDVKM. CDR3 loop: CASTQKVGAPVGEQFF. The CDR3 coding sequence is TGTGCCAGCACCCAAAAGGTCGGGGCTCCAGTCGGTGAGCAGTTCTTC.

The chain employs TRBV10-3 and TRBJ2-1; no clear D gene. V was shortened by 6 bases and J by 5 bases, with 8 bases between the two germline ends. The CDR3 consists of 12 residues. CDR1 and CDR2 (germline): ENHRY, SYGVKD. The CDR3 loop reads CAISLRDNEQFF. The DNA of the CDR3 is TGTGCCATCAGCCTTAGAGACAATGAGCAGTTCTTC.

There are a few counts of this clonotype. The chain joins TRBV7-9 to TRBJ2-5, with unresolved D. The CDR3 extends over 13 amino acids. Germline V lookup: CDR1 SEHNR, CDR2 FQNEAQ (reference sequence). V dropped 8 bases and J dropped 2 bases, with 12 bases sitting between them. The CDR3 bases are TGTGCCAGCTCCCGACAAACGCAAGAGACCCAGTACTTC. It encodes CASSRQTQETQYF.

The V call is TRBV7-9, the J call TRBJ2-1, with 9 bases lining up with TRBD2. Germline-derived CDR1 and CDR2 are SEHNR and FQNEAQ (reference sequence). The V and J ends lost 5 bases and 9 bases, in that order; junction bases with no gene match: 8. The length of the CDR3 is 14 residues. The CDR3 nucleotides are TGTGCCAGCAGCAGGGGACTAGCATACGCTGAGCAGTTCTTC. This translates into CASSRGLAYAEQFF. The variable domain in full, with the rest retrieved from reference TRBV7-9 and TRBJ2-1, is DTGVSQNPRHKITKRGQNVTFRCDPISEHNRLYWYRQTLGQGPEFLTYFQNEAQLEKSRLLSDRFSAERPKGSFSTLEIQRTEQGDSAMYLCASSRGLAYAEQFFGPGTRLTVL.

CDR3 DNA sequence: TGTGCCAGCAGTTACTGGACAGTAAGATCCTACAATGAGCAGTTCTTC. Translating it yields CASSYWTVRSYNEQFF. The rearrangement uses TRBV6-6 and TRBJ2-1; D is possibly TRBD1 (6 bases). Germline CDR1 and CDR2: MNHNY and SVGAGI (reference sequence). This CDR3 region has 16 residues. The germline V and J ends were trimmed by 1 base and 1 base, with 11 bases remaining between them.

The chain recombines TRBV27 with TRBJ2-5; TRBD1 matches at 7 bases. The tail of the sequence fits TRBJ2-7 better, so the J call may be wrong. This CDR3 has 14 residues. Looked up from germline, CDR1 is MNHEY and CDR2 is SMNVEV (reference sequence). CDR3 protein: CASMETGTYYEQYF. The CDR3 DNA follows: TGTGCCAGCATGGAGACAGGGACATACTACGAGCAGTACTTC.

This clonotype came up a few times. The chain links TRBV29-1 to TRBJ2-5; tentatively, D is TRBD1 (5 bases). Germline CDR1 reads SQVTM; CDR2 reads ANQGSEA. The germline V and J ends were trimmed by 4 bases and 5 bases, with 17 bases remaining between them. CDR3 length: 14 amino acids. Written as DNA, the CDR3 is TGCAGCGTTGGGGGCAGGGTGATTTCGGAGACCCAGTACTTC. It encodes CSVGGRVISETQYF.

The gene calls are TRBV14 and TRBJ2-5; D gene unclear. There are 15 residues in the CDR3. Trimming took 2 bases from V and 0 from J, leaving 10 bases between them. The V gene's germline CDR1 is SGHDN and CDR2 FVKESK. CDR3 residues: CASSQIHGYQETQYF. The CDR3 DNA reads as TGTGCCAGCAGCCAAATACATGGGTACCAAGAGACCCAGTACTTC.

This CDR3 reads CASKGDGVTGELFF. The CDR3 DNA follows: TGTGCCAGCAAAGGGGACGGGGTCACCGGGGAGCTGTTTTTT. J is TRBJ2-2 and V is TRBV6-6; TRBD1 or TRBD2 may be the D gene (5 bases each). The CDR3 length is 14 residues. Trimming pared 7 bases from V and 4 bases from J, leaving 13 bases between. Germline V gene data show CDR1 as MNHNY and CDR2 as SVGAGI (reference sequence).

The gene calls are TRBV7-9 and TRBJ2-3, with D possibly matching TRBD2 (5 bases). V was trimmed by 5 bases and J by 6 bases, leaving 18 bases between them. Germline loops: CDR1 SEHNR, CDR2 FQNEAQ (reference sequence). The CDR3 sequence is 15 residues long. CDR3 DNA: TGTGCCAGCAGCATACTAGTGGGAGTCCCCGATACGCAGTATTTT. It codes for CASSILVGVPDTQYF.

The rearrangement joins TRBV5-5 to TRBJ1-5; D gene unclear. Germline V gene lookup returns CDR1 SGHKS and CDR2 YYEKEE (reference sequence). V shed 0 bases and J shed 6 bases, with 10 bases lying between them. CDR3 size: 14 residues. The CDR3 nucleotides read TGTGCCAGCAGCTTGGTCGGGGTAGGTCAGCCCCAGCATTTT. Protein sequence: CASSLVGVGQPQHF. The variable domain in full, with the rest retrieved from reference TRBV5-5 and TRBJ1-5, is DAGVTQSPTHLIKTRGQQVTLRCSPISGHKSVSWYQQVLGQGPQFIFQYYEKEERGRGNFPDRFSARQFPNYSSELNVNALLLGDSALYLCASSLVGVGQPQHFGDGTRLSIL.

The chain uses TRBV12-5 and TRBJ2-1; no firm D call. The germline gives CDR1 LGHNT, CDR2 FRNRAP. The CDR3 length is 16 residues. Trimming left V 0 bases short and J 5 bases short, with 14 bases between. The CDR3 spells CASGLVGLITNNEQFF. In DNA form, the CDR3 reads TGTGCTAGTGGTTTGGTAGGTCTAATAACGAACAATGAGCAGTTCTTC. The variable domain in full, completed from reference TRBV12-5 and TRBJ2-1, reads DARVTQTPRHKVTEMGQEVTMRCQPILGHNTVFWYRQTMMQGLELLAYFRNRAPLDDSGMPKDRFSAEMPDATLATLKIQPSEPRDSAVYFCASGLVGLITNNEQFFGPGTRLTVL.

This clonotype was recorded a few times. J is TRBJ1-4 and V is TRBV2, with TRBD1 identical over 8 bases. V gave up 5 bases and J gave up 7 bases; unmatched junction bases: 6. Looked up from germline, CDR1 is SNHLY and CDR2 is FYNNEI. CDR3 length: 14 amino acids. CDR3 sequence reads: CASSPGGTGEKLFF. The CDR3 coding sequence is TGTGCCAGCAGTCCAGGGGGCACCGGTGAAAAACTGTTTTTT.